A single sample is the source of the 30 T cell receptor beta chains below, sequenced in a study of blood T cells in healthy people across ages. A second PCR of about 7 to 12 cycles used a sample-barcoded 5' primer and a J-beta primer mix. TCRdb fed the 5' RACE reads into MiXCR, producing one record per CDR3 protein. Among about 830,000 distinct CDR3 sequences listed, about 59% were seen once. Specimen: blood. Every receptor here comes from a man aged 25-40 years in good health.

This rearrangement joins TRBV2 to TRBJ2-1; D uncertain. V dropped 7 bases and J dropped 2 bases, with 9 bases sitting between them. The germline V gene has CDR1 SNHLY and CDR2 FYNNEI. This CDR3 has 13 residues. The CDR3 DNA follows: TGTGCCAGCAATACTGGACCCTACAATGAGCAGTTCTTC. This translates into CASNTGPYNEQFF.

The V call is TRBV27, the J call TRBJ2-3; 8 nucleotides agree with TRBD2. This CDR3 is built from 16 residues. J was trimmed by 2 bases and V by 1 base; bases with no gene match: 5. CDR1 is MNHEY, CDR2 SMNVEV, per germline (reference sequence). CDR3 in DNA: TGTGCCAGCAGTTTATATCCCGGGGGGGACACAGATACGCAGTATTTT. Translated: CASSLYPGGDTDTQYF.

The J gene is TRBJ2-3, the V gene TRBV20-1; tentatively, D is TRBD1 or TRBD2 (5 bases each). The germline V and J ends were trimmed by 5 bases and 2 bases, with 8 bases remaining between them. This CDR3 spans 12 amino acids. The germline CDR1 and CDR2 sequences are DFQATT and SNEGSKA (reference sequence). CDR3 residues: CSAGTTTDTQYF. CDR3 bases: TGCAGTGCTGGGACCACCACAGATACGCAGTATTTT.

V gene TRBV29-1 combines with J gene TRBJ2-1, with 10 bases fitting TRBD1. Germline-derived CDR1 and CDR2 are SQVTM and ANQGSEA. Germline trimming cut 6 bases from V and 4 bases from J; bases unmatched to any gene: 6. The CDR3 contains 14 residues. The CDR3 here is CSVRRDRGYNEQFF. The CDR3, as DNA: TGCAGCGTCCGCCGGGACAGGGGATACAATGAGCAGTTCTTC.

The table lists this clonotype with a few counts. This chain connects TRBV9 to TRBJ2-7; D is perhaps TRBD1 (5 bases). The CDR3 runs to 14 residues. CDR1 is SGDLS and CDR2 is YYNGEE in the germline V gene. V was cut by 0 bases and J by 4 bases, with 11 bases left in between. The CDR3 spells CASSVGAGIYEQYF. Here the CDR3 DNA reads TGTGCCAGCAGCGTAGGAGCAGGGATATACGAGCAGTACTTC. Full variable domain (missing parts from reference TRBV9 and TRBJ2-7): DSGVTQTPKHLITATGQRVTLRCSPRSGDLSVYWYQQSLDQGLQFLIQYYNGEERAKGNILERFSAQQFPDLHSELNLSSLELGDSALYFCASSVGAGIYEQYFGPGTRLTVT.

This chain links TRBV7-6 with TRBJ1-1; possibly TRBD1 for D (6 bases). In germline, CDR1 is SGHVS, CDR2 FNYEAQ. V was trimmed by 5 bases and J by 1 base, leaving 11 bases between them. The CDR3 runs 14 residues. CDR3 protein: CASSAIQGNTEAFF. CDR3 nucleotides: TGTGCCAGCAGCGCTATACAGGGGAACACTGAAGCTTTCTTT.

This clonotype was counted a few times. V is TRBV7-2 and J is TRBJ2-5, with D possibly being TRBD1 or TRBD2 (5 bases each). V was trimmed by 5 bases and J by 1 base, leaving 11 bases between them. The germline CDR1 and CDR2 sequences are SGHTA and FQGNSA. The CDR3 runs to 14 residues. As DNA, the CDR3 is TGTGCCAGCAGCCCCGGGACCCTCCAAGAGACCCAGTACTTC. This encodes CASSPGTLQETQYF.

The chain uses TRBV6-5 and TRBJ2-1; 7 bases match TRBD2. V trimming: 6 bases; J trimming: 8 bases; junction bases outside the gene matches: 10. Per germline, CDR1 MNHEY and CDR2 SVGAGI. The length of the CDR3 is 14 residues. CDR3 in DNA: TGTGCCAGCAGGGAGACCCGACTAGCATATGAGCAGTTCTTC. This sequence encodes CASRETRLAYEQFF.

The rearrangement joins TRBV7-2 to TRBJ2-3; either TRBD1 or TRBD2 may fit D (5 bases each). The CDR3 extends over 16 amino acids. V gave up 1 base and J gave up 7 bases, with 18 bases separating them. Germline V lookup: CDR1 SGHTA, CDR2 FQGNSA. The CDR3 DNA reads TGTGCCAGCAGCTTAGGGCCGGCAGGGAGTGCGAATACGCAGTATTTT. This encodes CASSLGPAGSANTQYF.

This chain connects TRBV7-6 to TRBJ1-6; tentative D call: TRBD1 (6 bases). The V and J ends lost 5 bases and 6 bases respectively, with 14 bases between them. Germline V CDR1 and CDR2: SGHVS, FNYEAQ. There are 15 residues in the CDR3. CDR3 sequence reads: CASSLEQGGNSPLHF. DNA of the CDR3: TGTGCCAGCAGCCTTGAACAGGGCGGTAATTCACCCCTCCACTTT. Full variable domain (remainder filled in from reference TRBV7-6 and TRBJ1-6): GAGVSQSPRYKVTKRGQDVALRCDPISGHVSLYWYRQALGQGPEFLTYFNYEAQQDKSGLPNDRFSAERPEGSISTLTIQRTEQRDSAMYRCASSLEQGGNSPLHFGNGTRLTVT.

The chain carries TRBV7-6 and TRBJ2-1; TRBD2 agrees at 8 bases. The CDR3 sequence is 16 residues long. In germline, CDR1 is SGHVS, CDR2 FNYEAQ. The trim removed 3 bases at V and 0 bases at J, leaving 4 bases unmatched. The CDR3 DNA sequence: TGTGCCAGCAGCTTTGAGCGGGGGAGCTCCTACAATGAGCAGTTCTTC. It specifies CASSFERGSSYNEQFF.

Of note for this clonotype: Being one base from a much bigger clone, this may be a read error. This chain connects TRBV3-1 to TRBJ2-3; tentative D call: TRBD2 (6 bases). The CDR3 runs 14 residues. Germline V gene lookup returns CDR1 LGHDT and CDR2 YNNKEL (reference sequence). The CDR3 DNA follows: TGTGCCAGCAGCCAAGAGGCGGGGTGGCATACGCGGTATTTT. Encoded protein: CASSQEAGWHTRYF.

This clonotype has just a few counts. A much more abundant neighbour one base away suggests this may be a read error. The CDR3 DNA is TGTGCCAGCAGTTTAGCCGGGGGGGGCGCAGATACGCAGTATTTT. It encodes CASSLAGGGADTQYF. This sequence joins TRBV12-3 or TRBV12-4 and TRBJ2-3; 8 bases fit TRBD2. The CDR3 sequence is 15 residues long. Unmatched junction bases numbered 3, after V lost 0 bases and J lost 4 bases.

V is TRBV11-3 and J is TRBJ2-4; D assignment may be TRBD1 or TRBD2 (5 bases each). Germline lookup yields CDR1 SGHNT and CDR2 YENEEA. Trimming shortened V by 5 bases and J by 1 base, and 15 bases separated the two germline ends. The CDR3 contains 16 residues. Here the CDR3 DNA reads TGTGCCAGCAGCAAGGGGTCGGGGCTGGCCAAAAACATTCAGTACTTC. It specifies CASSKGSGLAKNIQYF.

The CDR3 DNA follows: TGTGCCAGCAGCTTGGTTTGGGGCAGGGGAGGACAGCCCCAGCATTTT. Its translation is CASSLVWGRGGQPQHF. This chain connects TRBV5-5 to TRBJ1-5, with D maybe TRBD1 (6 bases). V dropped 0 bases and J dropped 7 bases, with 17 bases sitting between them. CDR3 size: 16 residues. Germline CDR1 and CDR2: SGHKS and YYEKEE (reference sequence). The full variable domain, its missing parts supplied by reference TRBV5-5 and TRBJ1-5, is DAGVTQSPTHLIKTRGQQVTLRCSPISGHKSVSWYQQVLGQGPQFIFQYYEKEERGRGNFPDRFSARQFPNYSSELNVNALLLGDSALYLCASSLVWGRGGQPQHFGDGTRLSIL.

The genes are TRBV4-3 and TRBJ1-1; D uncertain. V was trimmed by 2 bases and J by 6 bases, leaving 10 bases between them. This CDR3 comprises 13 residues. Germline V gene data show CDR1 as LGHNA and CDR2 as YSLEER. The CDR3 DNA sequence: TGCGCCAGCAGCCAATGGACGGAATCTGAAGCTTTCTTT. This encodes CASSQWTESEAFF.

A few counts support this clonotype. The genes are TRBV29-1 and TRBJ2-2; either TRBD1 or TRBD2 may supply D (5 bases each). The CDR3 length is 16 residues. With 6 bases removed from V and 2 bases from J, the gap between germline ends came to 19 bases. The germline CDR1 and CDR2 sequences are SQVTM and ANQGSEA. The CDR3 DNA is TGCAGCGTAGTGCCGGGACCGCGGGTTAACACCGGGGAGCTGTTTTTT. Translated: CSVVPGPRVNTGELFF.

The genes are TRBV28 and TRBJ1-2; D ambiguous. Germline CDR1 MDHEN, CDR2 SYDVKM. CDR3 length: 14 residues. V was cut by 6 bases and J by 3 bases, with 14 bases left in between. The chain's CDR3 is CASSSAGTDYGYTF. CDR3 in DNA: TGTGCCAGCAGCTCGGCCGGTACGGACTATGGCTACACCTTC.

The CDR3 DNA reads as TGTGCCAGCAGTTTAACGAACGGGGGCTACAATGAGCAGTTCTTC. Protein sequence: CASSLTNGGYNEQFF. The chain is built from TRBV6-5 and TRBJ2-1; D may be TRBD2 (6 bases). Germline V gene lookup returns CDR1 MNHEY and CDR2 SVGAGI. The CDR3 has 15 residues. Trimming cost V 4 bases and J 3 bases, with 13 bases left between them.

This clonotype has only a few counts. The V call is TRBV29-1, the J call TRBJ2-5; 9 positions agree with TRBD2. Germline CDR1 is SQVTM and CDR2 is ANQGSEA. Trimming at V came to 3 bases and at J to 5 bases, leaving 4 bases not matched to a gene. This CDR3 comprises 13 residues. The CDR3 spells CSVDRGGVETQYF. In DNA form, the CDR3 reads TGCAGCGTTGATCGCGGGGGGGTGGAGACCCAGTACTTC.

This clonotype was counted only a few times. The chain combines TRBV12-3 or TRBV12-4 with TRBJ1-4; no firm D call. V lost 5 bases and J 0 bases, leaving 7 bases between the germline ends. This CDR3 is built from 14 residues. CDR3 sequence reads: CASSATATNEKLFF. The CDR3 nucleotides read TGTGCCAGCAGTGCGACGGCAACTAATGAAAAACTGTTTTTT.

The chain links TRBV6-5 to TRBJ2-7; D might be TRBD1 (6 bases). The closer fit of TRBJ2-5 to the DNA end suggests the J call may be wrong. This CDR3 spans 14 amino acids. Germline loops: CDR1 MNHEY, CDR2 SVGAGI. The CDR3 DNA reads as TGTGCCAGCAGTTACTCACAGGGTCTGGAGACCCAGTACTTC. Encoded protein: CASSYSQGLETQYF.

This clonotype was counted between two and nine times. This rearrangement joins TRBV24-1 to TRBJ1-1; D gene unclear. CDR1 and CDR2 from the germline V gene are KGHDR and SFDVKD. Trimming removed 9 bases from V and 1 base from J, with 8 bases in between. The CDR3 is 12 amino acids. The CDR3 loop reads CATSLGNTEAFF. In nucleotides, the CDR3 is TGTGCCACCTCACTGGGGAACACTGAAGCTTTCTTT.

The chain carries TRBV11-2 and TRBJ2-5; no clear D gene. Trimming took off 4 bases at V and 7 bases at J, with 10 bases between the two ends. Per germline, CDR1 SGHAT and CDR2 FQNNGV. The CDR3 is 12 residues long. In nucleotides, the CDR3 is TGTGCCAGCAGCTCTTCCTCCTTGACCCAGTACTTC. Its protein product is CASSSSSLTQYF.

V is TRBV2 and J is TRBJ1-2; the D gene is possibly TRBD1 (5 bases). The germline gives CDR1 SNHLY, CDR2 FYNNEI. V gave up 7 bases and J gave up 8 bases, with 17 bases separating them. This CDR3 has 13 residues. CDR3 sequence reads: CASTEGHPGGYTF. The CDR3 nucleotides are TGTGCCAGCACCGAGGGGCACCCGGGAGGCTACACCTTC.

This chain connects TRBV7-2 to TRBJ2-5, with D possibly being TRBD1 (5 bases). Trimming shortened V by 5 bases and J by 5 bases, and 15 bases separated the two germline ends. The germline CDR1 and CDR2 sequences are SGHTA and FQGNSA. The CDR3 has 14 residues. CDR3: CASSQSRVGETQYF. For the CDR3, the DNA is TGTGCCAGCAGCCAATCCAGGGTTGGGGAGACCCAGTACTTC.

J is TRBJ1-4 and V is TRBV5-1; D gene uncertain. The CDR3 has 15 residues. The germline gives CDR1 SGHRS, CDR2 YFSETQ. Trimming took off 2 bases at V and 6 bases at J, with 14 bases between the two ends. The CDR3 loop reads CASSLRGDYDEKLFF. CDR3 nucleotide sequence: TGCGCCAGCAGCTTACGGGGAGATTACGATGAAAAACTGTTTTTT.

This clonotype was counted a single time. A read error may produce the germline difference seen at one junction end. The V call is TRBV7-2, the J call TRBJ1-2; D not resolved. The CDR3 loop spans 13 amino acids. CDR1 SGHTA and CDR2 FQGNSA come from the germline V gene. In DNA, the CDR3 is TGTGCCAGCTCAGAGGGCAGTCTCTATGGCCACACCTTC. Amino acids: CASSEGSLYGHTF.

CDR3 region: CASSFNPRDEQYF. The CDR3 nucleotides read TGTGCCAGCAGTTTCAACCCTCGGGATGAGCAGTACTTC. This sequence joins TRBV27 and TRBJ2-5; D may be TRBD2 (5 bases). The ends were cut back, 3 bases at V and 11 bases at J, with 16 bases in the middle. CDR3 length: 13 residues. CDR1 is MNHEY and CDR2 is SMNVEV in the germline V gene (reference sequence).

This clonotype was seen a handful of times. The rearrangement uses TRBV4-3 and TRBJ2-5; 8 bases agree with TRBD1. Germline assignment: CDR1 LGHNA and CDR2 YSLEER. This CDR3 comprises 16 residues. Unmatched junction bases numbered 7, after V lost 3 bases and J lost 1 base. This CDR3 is CASSHSPGTGQETQYF. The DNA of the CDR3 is TGCGCCAGCAGCCATTCGCCTGGGACAGGCCAAGAGACCCAGTACTTC.